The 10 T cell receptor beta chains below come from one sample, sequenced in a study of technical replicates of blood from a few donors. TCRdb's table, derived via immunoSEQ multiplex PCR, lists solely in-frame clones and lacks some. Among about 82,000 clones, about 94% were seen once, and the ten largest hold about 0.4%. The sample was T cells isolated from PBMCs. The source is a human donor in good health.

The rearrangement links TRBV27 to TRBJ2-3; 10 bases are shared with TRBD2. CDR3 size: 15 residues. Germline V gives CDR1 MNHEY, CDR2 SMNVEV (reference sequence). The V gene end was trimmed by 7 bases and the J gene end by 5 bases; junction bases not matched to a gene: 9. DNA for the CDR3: TGTGCCAGCAAGTCTCTAGCGGGAGTGGTAGATACGCAGTATTTT. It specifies CASKSLAGVVDTQYF.

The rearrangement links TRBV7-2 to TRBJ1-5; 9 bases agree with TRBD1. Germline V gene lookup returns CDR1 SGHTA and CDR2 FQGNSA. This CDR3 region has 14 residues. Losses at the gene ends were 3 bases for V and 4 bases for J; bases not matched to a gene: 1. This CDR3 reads CASSLTGGNQPQHF. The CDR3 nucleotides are TGTGCCAGCAGCTTGACAGGGGGAAATCAGCCCCAGCATTTT.

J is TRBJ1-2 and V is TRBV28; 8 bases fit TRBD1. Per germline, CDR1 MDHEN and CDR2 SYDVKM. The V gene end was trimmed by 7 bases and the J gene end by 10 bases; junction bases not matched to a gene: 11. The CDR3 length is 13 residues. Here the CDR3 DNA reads TGTGCCAGCACCCTCCTTAGGACAGGGACCTACACCTTC. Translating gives CASTLLRTGTYTF.

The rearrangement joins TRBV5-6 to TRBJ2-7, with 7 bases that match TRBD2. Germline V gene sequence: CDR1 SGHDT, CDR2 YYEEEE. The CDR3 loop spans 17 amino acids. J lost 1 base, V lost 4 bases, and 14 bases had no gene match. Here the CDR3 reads CASSRQVILALSYEQYF. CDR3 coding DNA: TGTGCCAGCAGCCGGCAGGTCATACTAGCGCTGTCCTACGAGCAGTACTTC.

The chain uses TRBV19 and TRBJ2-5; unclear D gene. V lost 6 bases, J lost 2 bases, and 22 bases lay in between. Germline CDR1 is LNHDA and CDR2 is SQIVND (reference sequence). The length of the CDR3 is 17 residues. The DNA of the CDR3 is TGTGCCAGTAGCCCATTCCAATTCACCGTTAGTCAAGAGACCCAGTACTTC. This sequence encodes CASSPFQFTVSQETQYF.

The CDR3 region is CASSPLNTEAFF. Here the CDR3 DNA reads TGTGCCAGCAGTCCCCTTAACACTGAAGCTTTCTTT. The rearrangement uses TRBV28 and TRBJ1-1, with no clear D. V was shortened by 5 bases and J by 2 bases, with 6 bases between the two germline ends. Germline V lookup: CDR1 MDHEN, CDR2 SYDVKM. CDR3 length equals 12 residues. The complete variable domain, with remaining parts taken from reference TRBV28 and TRBJ1-1, reads DVKVTQSSRYLVKRTGEKVFLECVQDMDHENMFWYRQDPGLGLRLIYFSYDVKMKEKGDIPEGYSVSREKKERFSLILESASTNQTSMYLCASSPLNTEAFFGQGTRLTVV.

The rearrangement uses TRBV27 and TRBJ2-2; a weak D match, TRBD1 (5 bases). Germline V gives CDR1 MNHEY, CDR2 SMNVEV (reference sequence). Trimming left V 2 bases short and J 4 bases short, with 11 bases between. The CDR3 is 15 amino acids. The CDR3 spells CASSLQTQGTGELFF. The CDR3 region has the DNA TGTGCCAGCAGTTTACAAACGCAGGGCACCGGGGAGCTGTTTTTT.

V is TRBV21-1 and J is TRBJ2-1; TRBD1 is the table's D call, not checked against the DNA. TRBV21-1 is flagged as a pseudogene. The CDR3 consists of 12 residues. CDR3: CASSKGDSPQFF. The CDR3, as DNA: TGTGCCAGCAGCAAAGGGGACAGCCCGCAGTTCTTC.

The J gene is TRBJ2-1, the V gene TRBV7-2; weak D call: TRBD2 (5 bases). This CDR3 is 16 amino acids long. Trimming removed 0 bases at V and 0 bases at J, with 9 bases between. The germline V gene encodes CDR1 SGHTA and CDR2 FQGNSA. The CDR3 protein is CASSLALGSSYNEQFF. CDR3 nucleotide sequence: TGTGCCAGCAGCTTAGCGCTAGGGAGCTCCTACAATGAGCAGTTCTTC.

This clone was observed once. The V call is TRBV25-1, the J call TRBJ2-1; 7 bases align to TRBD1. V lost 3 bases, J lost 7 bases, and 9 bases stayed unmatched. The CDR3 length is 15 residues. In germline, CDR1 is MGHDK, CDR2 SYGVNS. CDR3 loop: CASSDVTGKENEQFF. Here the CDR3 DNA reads TGTGCCAGCAGTGATGTGACAGGGAAAGAGAATGAGCAGTTCTTC.